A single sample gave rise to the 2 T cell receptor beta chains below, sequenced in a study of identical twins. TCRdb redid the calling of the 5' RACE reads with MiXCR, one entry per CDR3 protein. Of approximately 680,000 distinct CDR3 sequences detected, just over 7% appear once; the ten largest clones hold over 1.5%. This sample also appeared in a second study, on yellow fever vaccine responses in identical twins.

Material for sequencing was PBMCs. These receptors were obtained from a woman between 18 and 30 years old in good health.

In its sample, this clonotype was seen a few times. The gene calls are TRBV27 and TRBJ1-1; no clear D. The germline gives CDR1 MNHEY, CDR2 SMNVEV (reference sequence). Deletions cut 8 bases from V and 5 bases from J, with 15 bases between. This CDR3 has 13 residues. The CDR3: CASRPQSFTEAFF. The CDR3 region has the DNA TGTGCCAGCCGACCTCAAAGCTTTACTGAAGCTTTCTTT.

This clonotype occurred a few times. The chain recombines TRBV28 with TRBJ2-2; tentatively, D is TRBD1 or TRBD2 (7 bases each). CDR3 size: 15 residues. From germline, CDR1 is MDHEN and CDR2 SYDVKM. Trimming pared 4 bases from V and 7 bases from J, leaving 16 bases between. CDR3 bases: TGTGCCAGCAGTTCCCAGGGGGGGTTCGGCGGGGAGCTGTTTTTT. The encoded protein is CASSSQGGFGGELFF. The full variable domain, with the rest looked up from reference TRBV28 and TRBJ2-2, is DVKVTQSSRYLVKRTGEKVFLECVQDMDHENMFWYRQDPGLGLRLIYFSYDVKMKEKGDIPEGYSVSREKKERFSLILESASTNQTSMYLCASSSQGGFGGELFFGEGSRLTVL.